This is a list of T cell receptor beta chains from one sample in a study of OX40 agonist ivuxolimab in advanced cancers. Some clones are missing from TCRdb's copy, which holds only in-frame ones; the method was immunoSEQ multiplex PCR. The table has roughly 74,000 clones, about 90% seen once. The specimen was CD4+ or CD8+ T cells sorted from blood, collected in a trial of the OX40 agonist ivuxolimab. The receptors derive from an adult with an advanced solid tumor such as melanoma, head and neck, liver or kidney cancer. The CDR3 runs from the conserved cysteine through the conserved F or W. Each record gives: J gene, clone size, V gene, D gene, CDR3 DNA, CDR3 protein. A D gene is named only where the DNA matches it firmly. Where a row states a size, it is once, few, many or the class of an expanded clone; other rows omit it.

TRBJ2-7 . TRBV5-6 . TGTGCCAGCAGCTTAAACTTAGCCCCAAACGAGCAGTACTTC CASSLNLAPNEQYF
TRBJ2-3 . TRBV7-3 TRBD2 TGTGCCAGCAGCTCGAGCGGGGGGACAGATACGCAGTATTTT CASSSSGGTDTQYF
TRBJ2-2 . TRBV29-1 . TGCAGCGTCCTTGAGGGGAGGGGGACCGGGGAGCTGTTTTTT CSVLEGRGTGELFF
TRBJ1-6 . TRBV7-9 . TGTGCCAGCAGCACCTACGACACGCTCTATTCACCCCTCCACTTT CASSTYDTLYSPLHF
TRBJ2-7 . TRBV27 . TGTGCCAGCAGTTTACTAAATGCACGAGGGATCTACGAGCAGTACTTC CASSLLNARGIYEQYF
TRBJ1-1 . TRBV19 . TGTGCCAGTAGTATAGCTCCCAGCCCGAACACTGAAGCTTTCTTT CASSIAPSPNTEAFF
TRBJ1-1 . TRBV19 . TGTGCCAGTAGTATAGCCACATCATGGGCAACAGGGAACACTGAAGCTTTCTTT CASSIATSWATGNTEAFF
TRBJ2-1 . TRBV27 . TGTGCCAGCAGTTCACTAGCCTACCTCTACAATGAGCAGTTCTTC CASSSLAYLYNEQFF
TRBJ2-5 . TRBV5-6 . TGTGCCAGCAAGTTAGGAGCACAAGAGACCCAGTACTTC CASKLGAQETQYF
TRBJ1-2 . TRBV6-5 . TGTGCCAGCAGTTACGCAGAAGGGATGGACTTC CASSYAEGMDF
TRBJ1-2 . TRBV19 TRBD1 TGTGCCAGTAGTCCGGGACAGAGCTATGGCTACACCTTC CASSPGQSYGYTF
TRBJ2-1 . TRBV5-4 . TGTGCCAGCAGCCAAAGCAATGAGCAGTTCTTC CASSQSNEQFF
TRBJ1-1 . TRBV7-6 . TGTGCCAGCAGCTCCTTTACCTTACAGGGCACTGAAGCTTTCTTT CASSSFTLQGTEAFF
TRBJ1-2 . TRBV4-1 TRBD1 TGCGCCAGCCAGACTCCGGGACAGGGAGGCTATGGCTACACCTTC CASQTPGQGGYGYTF
TRBJ2-5 . TRBV5-1 . TGCGCCAGCAGCCTTCGTGGCGGGGCCCAAGAGACCCAGTACTTC CASSLRGGAQETQYF
TRBJ2-4 . TRBV2 . TGTGCCAGCAGTGAAAGTAGACAGTCGAAGAACATTCAGTACTTC CASSESRQSKNIQYF
TRBJ1-2 . TRBV19 . TGTGCCACGCCCGGAGCAAGGGGTAAGGGCTACACCTTC CATPGARGKGYTF
TRBJ1-1 . TRBV9 . TGTGCCAGCAGCGCCTGGGGAGGGACTGAAGCTTTCTTT CASSAWGGTEAFF
TRBJ2-7 . TRBV7-6 TRBD1 TGTGCCAGCAGCTTAGCCGGTGGGACAGGGAGCGAGCAGTACTTC CASSLAGGTGSEQYF
TRBJ2-2 . TRBV6-5 TRBD2 TGTGCCAGCAGTTACTCGATAGCGGGATCCGGGGAGCTGTTTTTT CASSYSIAGSGELFF
TRBJ1-2 . TRBV11-2 . TGTGCCAGCAGCTTAGGGGAGGGCTATGGCTACACCTTC CASSLGEGYGYTF
TRBJ2-7 . TRBV6-5 TRBD1 TGTGCCAGCAGTTTGACAGGGTCTTCACGCGAGCAGTACTTC CASSLTGSSREQYF
TRBJ1-2 . TRBV27 . TGTGCCAGCTTTGACCGAATTAACTATGGCTACACCTTC CASFDRINYGYTF
TRBJ1-1 . TRBV7-1 . TGTGCCAGCAGCCTACTAGGCCCTCAAGCTTTCTTT CASSLLGPQAFF
TRBJ2-1 . TRBV2 . TGTGCCAGCAGTGAAGAGCTGTTAGAGCAGTTCTTC CASSEELLEQFF
TRBJ2-1 . TRBV6-5 TRBD2 TGTGCCAGCAAGTGGGCGGTAGCGGGGGAAAATGAGCAGTTCTTC CASKWAVAGENEQFF
TRBJ1-1 once TRBV27 . TGTGCCAGCAGTTTATCTTCGGGCCTGAACACTGAAGCTTTCTTT CASSLSSGLNTEAFF
TRBJ1-3 . TRBV7-2 . TGTGCCAGCTATGGGGGGGACGGAAACACCATATATTTT CASYGGDGNTIYF
TRBJ2-7 few TRBV9 TRBD1 TGTGCCAGCAGCCGGGACAGCTCCTACGAGCAGTACTTC CASSRDSSYEQYF
TRBJ2-1 . TRBV13 . TGTGCCAGCAGCAGCAGGACCCCCTACAATGAGCAGTTCTTC CASSSRTPYNEQFF
TRBJ2-1 . TRBV6-1 TRBD2 TGTGCCAGCAGTGAAGAGGCGGGGGGGCCCAATGAGCAGTTCTTC CASSEEAGGPNEQFF
TRBJ1-2 . TRBV29-1 . TGCAGCCTAGGGACCGGGGATGGCTACACCTTC CSLGTGDGYTF
TRBJ1-2 . TRBV4-3 . TGCGCCAGCAGCCAAGATGGGGGGCTCTACTATGGCTACACCTTC CASSQDGGLYYGYTF
TRBJ2-5 . TRBV9 TRBD1 TGTGCCAGCAGCGTAGCCGGACAGGGGCTAGGAGAGACCCAGTACTTC CASSVAGQGLGETQYF
TRBJ2-3 . TRBV30 TRBD2 TGTGCCTGGAGCGACGGACTAGCGGGGGCAAGGAAATACACAGATACGCAGTATTTT CAWSDGLAGARKYTDTQYF
TRBJ2-2 . TRBV11-2 . TGTGCCAGCAGCTTAGCCCTGCAGGGGGGGAACACCGGGGAGCTGTTTTTT CASSLALQGGNTGELFF
TRBJ2-3 . TRBV10-3 . TGTGCCATCAGTGCGCGGTGGGGAGATACGCAGTATTTT CAISARWGDTQYF
TRBJ2-7 . TRBV28 . TGTGCCAGCAGTTTAGAACAGGGTAATCTGCGAGAGCAGTACTTC CASSLEQGNLREQYF
TRBJ2-7 once TRBV6-5 . TGTGCCAGCAGTTGGGCGGCCTTCAGCTCCTACGAGCAGTACTTC CASSWAAFSSYEQYF
TRBJ1-5 . TRBV19 . TGTGCCAGTAGTGCCCCGCGGGACTGGCAGCCCCAGCATTTT CASSAPRDWQPQHF
TRBJ2-2 . TRBV9 . TGTGCCAGCAGCACGACGCCCGGGGAGCTGTTTTTT CASSTTPGELFF
TRBJ1-4 once TRBV9 . TGTGCCAGCGGAGGGGGTGAAAAACTGTTTTTT CASGGGEKLFF